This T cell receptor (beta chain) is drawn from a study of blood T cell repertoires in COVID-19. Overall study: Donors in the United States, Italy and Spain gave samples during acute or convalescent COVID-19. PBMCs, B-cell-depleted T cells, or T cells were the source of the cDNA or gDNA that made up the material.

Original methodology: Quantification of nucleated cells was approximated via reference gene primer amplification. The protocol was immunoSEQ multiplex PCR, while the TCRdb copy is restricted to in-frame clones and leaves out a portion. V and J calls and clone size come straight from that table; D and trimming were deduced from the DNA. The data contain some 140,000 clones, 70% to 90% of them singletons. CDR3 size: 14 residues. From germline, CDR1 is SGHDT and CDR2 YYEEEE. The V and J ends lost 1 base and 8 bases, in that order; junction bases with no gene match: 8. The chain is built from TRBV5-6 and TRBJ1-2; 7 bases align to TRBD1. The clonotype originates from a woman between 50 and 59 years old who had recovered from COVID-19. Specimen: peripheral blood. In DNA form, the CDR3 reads TGTGCCAGCAGCTTGTATGACAGGGATAAAGGCTACACCTTC. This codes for CASSLYDRDKGYTF. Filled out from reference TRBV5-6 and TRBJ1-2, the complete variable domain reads DAGVTQSPTHLIKTRGQQVTLRCSPKSGHDTVSWYQQALGQGPQFIFQYYEEEERQRGNFPDRFSGHQFPNYSSELNVNALLLGDSALYLCASSLYDRDKGYTFGSGTRLTVV.